This entry is about one TCR beta chain. Its antigen is currently not known. No quality values exist for individual bases; no much larger clone is one base distant. The data derive from a study of personalized T cell therapy for brain tumors (dated by TCRdb to about 2021). Study-level background: Identification of tumor-restricted peptides relied on a proteogenomic approach that merged mass spectrometry-based proteomic data with sequencing of the tumor's DNA/RNA.

Ficoll density gradient centrifugation was used to isolate PBMCs, and IL-4 and GM-CSF were used to differentiate adherent monocytes into dendritic cells. Irradiated peptide-loaded DCs were co-cultured with non-adherent cells at a 1:10 ratio, with fresh peptide-loaded DCs used to restimulate the proliferating cells on day 7. For the first stimulation the culture received IL-6, IL-7, IL-12 and IL-15, the second stimulation used IL-7 plus IL-2, and the third used IL-2 alone. Cryopreservation was applied to the expanded cells used for TCR sequencing. The germline V gene (reference sequence) provides CDR1 MNHEY and CDR2 SMNVEV. The CDR3 sequence holds 11 residues, the cysteine and phenylalanine included. The DNA shown is the 33-base CDR3, in frame from base 1. At the junction V is shortened by 9 bases and J by 6 bases, with 11 bases in between. An RNeasy Mini Kit was used to extract RNA from the peptide-stimulated T cells, and that RNA served as input for TCR beta CDR3 sequencing. The immunoSEQ platform was used at survey-level resolution to carry out TCR Vbeta CDR3 sequencing. Processing in the source paper ran as follows. The sequence results were analyzed and compiled using immunoSEQ ANALYZER v3.0. As stored in TCRdb, this immuneACCESS dataset retains in-frame rearrangements with V and J assigned. A fraction of the clones does not appear; measured against another copy, unresolved V genes explain less than half of the discrepancy, and the remainder lacks a known reason. V, J and clone size are those of that table, while D and trimming were read from the DNA. The sample table holds about 1,800 clones, of which less than 25% were seen once. The leading ten clones occupy 43% of the sample.

The TCR comes from a human donor with medulloblastoma. Sequencing was carried out using a T cell product expanded with peptides in culture. The rearrangement joined TRBV27 to TRBJ1-1, with an unclear D gene assignment. This receptor has the CDR3 CARGLRAEAFF. The DNA is TGTGCCAGGGGTCTGAGGGCTGAAGCTTTCTTT.